This paragraph covers one T cell receptor (beta chain) sequence. The entry originates in a study of shared clonotypes between healthy human individuals. The CDR3 extends over 13 amino acids. Germline V gives CDR1 KGHSH, CDR2 LQKENI. V was cut by 0 bases and J by 11 bases, with 13 bases left in between. Clones were read by immunoSEQ multiplex PCR, and TCRdb kept only the in-frame ones, dropping some. In the table there are approximately 480,000 clones, 60% to 80% of which are singletons. The sequencing sample was made of PBMCs. The chain is built from TRBV18 and TRBJ2-5; D ambiguous. The TCR was taken from a woman in her thirties or forties in good health. Some clones in this sample may be carry-over from other donors' samples. As DNA, the CDR3 is TGTGCCAGCTCACCACCGCCGCCCAGCCCTCAGTACTTC. Protein: CASSPPPPSPQYF.